Below, 6 T cell receptor beta chains from the same sample are listed, as sequenced in a study of blood T cells in healthy people across ages. Next came a second PCR, run for about 6 to 12 cycles, which used a sample-barcoded 5' primer along with a J-beta primer mix. Via MiXCR, TCRdb re-called the 5' RACE reads, giving one row per CDR3 protein. The sample includes almost 1 million distinct CDR3 sequences, roughly 47% of them seen just once. Sequenced input: blood. The receptors originated from a woman aged 55-70 years in good health.

This clonotype was seen only a few times. The rearrangement joins TRBV6-6 to TRBJ2-1; 12 positions match TRBD2. The length of the CDR3 is 14 residues. J lost 6 bases, V lost 8 bases, and 5 bases had no gene match. Germline-derived CDR1 and CDR2 are MNHNY and SVGAGI (reference sequence). CDR3 residues: CASLRTSGTNEQFF. The CDR3, as DNA: TGTGCCAGCCTCCGGACTAGCGGGACCAATGAGCAGTTCTTC.

This rearrangement joins TRBV27 to TRBJ1-2; D gene unclear. The V end was cut by 0 bases, the J end by 8 bases, with 10 bases between. CDR1 is MNHEY and CDR2 is SMNVEV in the germline V gene (reference sequence). CDR3 size: 13 residues. The CDR3 loop reads CASSLSGFGGYTF. The CDR3 DNA follows: TGTGCCAGCAGTTTATCGGGTTTTGGGGGCTACACCTTC.

This chain links TRBV20-1 with TRBJ1-1; the D gene is possibly TRBD1 (6 bases). V lost 1 base and J lost 1, with 10 bases in between. Germline V gene data show CDR1 as DFQATT and CDR2 as SNEGSKA (reference sequence). The CDR3 is 14 amino acids. CDR3 protein: CSARVGGKNTEAFF. The CDR3 DNA reads as TGCAGTGCTAGAGTCGGGGGCAAGAACACTGAAGCTTTCTTT.

Notes on this clonotype: This may be a read error, as it is one base from a much larger clone. This sequence joins TRBV27 and TRBJ1-6; D may be TRBD1 (6 bases). CDR1 is MNHEY and CDR2 is SMNVEV in the germline V gene (reference sequence). The V and J ends lost 8 bases and 8 bases respectively, with 16 bases between them. The CDR3 consists of 14 residues. The CDR3 loop reads CASGYRDIHSPLHF. In nucleotides, the CDR3 is TGTGCCAGCGGTTACCGGGACATTCATTCACCCCTCCACTTT.

V and J are TRBV28 and TRBJ2-7; TRBD1 matches 10 bases. Trimming cost V 8 bases and J 4 bases; bases outside gene matches: 8. Germline V lookup: CDR1 MDHEN, CDR2 SYDVKM. This CDR3 has 14 amino acids. The CDR3 DNA sequence: TGTGCCAGCGAGTCCTGGGACAGGGGTTACGAGCAGTACTTC. Protein product: CASESWDRGYEQYF.

This clonotype was found a few times. This chain uses TRBV15 with TRBJ1-2; D is ambiguous. V lost 0 bases and J 11 bases, leaving 7 bases between the germline ends. Per germline, CDR1 LNHNV and CDR2 YYDKDF (reference sequence). The CDR3 is 11 residues long. CDR3 in DNA: TGTGCCACCAGCAGAGATGTGGCGTACACCTTC. Residues: CATSRDVAYTF.